This record concerns one T cell receptor (beta chain) sequence. This entry comes from a study of blood T cell repertoires in COVID-19. Study in general: Acute-phase and convalescent COVID-19 samples originated in the United States, Italy and Spain.

Germline loops: CDR1 SGHAT, CDR2 FQNNGV. The CDR3 extends over 16 amino acids. The V end lost 2 bases, the J end lost 0 bases, and 14 bases lay between the germline ends. Libraries were prepared by immunoSEQ multiplex PCR; TCRdb keeps only in-frame clonotypes and omits some of them. The repertoire includes hundreds of thousands of clones, over 75% of them detected once, and about 8.6% sits in the top ten. Sequencing used peripheral blood. This chain uses TRBV11-2 with TRBJ2-7; tentative D call: TRBD1 (5 bases). This clonotype originated in a young man with active or convalescent COVID-19. The CDR3 DNA sequence: TGTGCCAGCAGCTTATCTCGGGCAGGGCCCTCCTACGAGCAGTACTTC. Residues: CASSLSRAGPSYEQYF.